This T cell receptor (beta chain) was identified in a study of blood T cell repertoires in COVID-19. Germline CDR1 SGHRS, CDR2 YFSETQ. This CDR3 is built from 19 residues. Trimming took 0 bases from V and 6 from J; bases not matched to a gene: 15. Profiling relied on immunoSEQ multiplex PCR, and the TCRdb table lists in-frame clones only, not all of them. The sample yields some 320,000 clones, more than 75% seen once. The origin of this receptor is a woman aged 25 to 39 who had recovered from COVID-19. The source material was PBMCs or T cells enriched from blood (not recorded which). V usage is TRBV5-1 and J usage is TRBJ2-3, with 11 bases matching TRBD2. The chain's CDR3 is CASSLAITSGGPAFDTQYF. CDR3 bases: TGCGCCAGCAGCTTGGCCATCACTAGCGGGGGCCCGGCTTTCGATACGCAGTATTTT.